The 13 T cell receptor beta chains listed next were all sequenced from one sample in a study of monozygotic twins with cystic fibrosis. Generated by immunoSEQ multiplex PCR, the TCRdb table keeps only in-frame clones and is missing some. Among 15,000 or so clones, about 88% were seen once, and the ten largest hold approximately 0.99%. Material for sequencing was blood. The source is a boy between 5 and 17 years old with cystic fibrosis.

The J gene is TRBJ2-7, the V gene TRBV19, with D possibly matching TRBD1 (7 bases). The CDR3 totals 11 residues. Trimming took 6 bases from V and 9 from J, leaving 12 bases between them. Looked up from germline, CDR1 is LNHDA and CDR2 is SQIVND (reference sequence). The CDR3 reads CASSTGEVQYF. Here the CDR3 DNA reads TGTGCCAGTAGCACAGGGGAGGTGCAGTACTTC.

The V and J genes are TRBV6-6 and TRBJ2-7; D assignment may be TRBD1 or TRBD2 (6 bases each). This CDR3 comprises 13 residues. CDR1 MNHNY and CDR2 SVGAGI come from the germline V gene (reference sequence). Trimming removed 6 bases from V and 2 bases from J, with 11 bases in between. The CDR3, as DNA: TGTGCCAGCAGGGGGGGACAAACCTACGAGCAGTACTTC. Translated: CASRGGQTYEQYF.

This clone came up a few times. The chain combines TRBV6-5 with TRBJ2-7; a weak D match, TRBD2 (5 bases). The CDR3 is made up of 13 amino acids. V was cut by 6 bases and J by 2 bases, with 11 bases left in between. Germline CDR1 MNHEY, CDR2 SVGAGI. The CDR3 coding sequence is TGTGCCAGCAGCGCAGCGGTTCCCTACGAGCAGTACTTC. Its translation is CASSAAVPYEQYF.

A single count supports this clone. This chain uses TRBV6-1 with TRBJ1-5; D gene uncertain. The germline gives CDR1 MNHNS, CDR2 SASEGT. This CDR3 has 12 amino acids. Trimming pared 4 bases from V and 0 bases from J, leaving 1 base between. The CDR3 reads CASSGSNQPQHF. CDR3 bases: TGTGCCAGCAGTGGTAGCAATCAGCCCCAGCATTTT.

Written as DNA, the CDR3 is TGTGCCAGCAGCCAAGATGCGAGCGGGGGGGCATTGAATACGCAGTATTTT. It specifies CASSQDASGGALNTQYF. This chain connects TRBV4-2 to TRBJ2-3, with 10 bases identical to TRBD2. V shed 0 bases and J 7 bases; nucleotides not matched to a gene: 10. CDR3 length: 17 residues. Germline assignment: CDR1 LGHNA and CDR2 YNFKEQ.

This chain connects TRBV10-1 to TRBJ2-3, with 12 bases that match TRBD2. Germline V gives CDR1 WNHNN, CDR2 SYGVQD (reference sequence). The V segment lost 0 bases and the J segment 2 bases; nucleotides outside the gene matches: 3. The CDR3 is made up of 17 amino acids. Here the CDR3 reads CASSESTSGSSTDTQYF. DNA of the CDR3: TGCGCCAGCAGTGAGTCGACTAGCGGGAGCTCCACAGATACGCAGTATTTT.

This clone appeared once. This sequence joins TRBV7-9 and TRBJ1-5; 8 bases are shared with TRBD1. The germline V gene has CDR1 SEHNR and CDR2 FQNEAQ (reference sequence). Losses at the gene ends were 5 bases for V and 9 bases for J; bases not matched to a gene: 12. The CDR3 extends over 15 amino acids. CDR3 sequence (DNA): TGTGCCAGCAGCCAAATTGGGACAGGCAACGGGCCCCAGCATTTT. It is translated as CASSQIGTGNGPQHF.

J is TRBJ2-3 and V is TRBV27, with 13 positions matching TRBD2. CDR3 length equals 15 residues. Trimming removed 5 bases from V and 8 bases from J; junction bases left unmatched: 7. Germline V CDR1 and CDR2: MNHEY, SMNVEV (reference sequence). CDR3 amino acids: CASSPRTSGSGTQYF. In DNA form, the CDR3 reads TGTGCCAGCAGTCCTAGGACTAGCGGGAGCGGTACGCAGTATTTT.

This clone was counted between two and nine times. The chain links TRBV2 to TRBJ1-3, with D perhaps TRBD1 (6 bases). The CDR3 sequence is 15 residues long. Between the trimmed V and J ends, which lost 7 bases and 3 bases, there was a span of 16 bases. Germline loops: CDR1 SNHLY, CDR2 FYNNEI. CDR3 residues: CASKWLGASGNTIYF. As DNA, the CDR3 is TGTGCCAGCAAGTGGTTGGGGGCGAGTGGAAACACCATATATTTT.

This clone appeared a few times. The chain employs TRBV5-1 and TRBJ1-1; no clear D gene. CDR3 length: 13 residues. Trimming stripped 4 bases from V and 0 bases from J, with 7 bases between. Germline loops: CDR1 SGHRS, CDR2 YFSETQ. The CDR3 reads CASSGDLNTEAFF. The CDR3 nucleotides are TGCGCCAGCAGCGGGGATTTGAACACTGAAGCTTTCTTT. Using reference TRBV5-1 and TRBJ1-1 for the parts outside the CDR3, the full variable domain is KAGVTQTPRYLIKTRGQQVTLSCSPISGHRSVSWYQQTPGQGLQFLFEYFSETQRNKGNFPGRFSGRQFSNSRSEMNVSTLELGDSALYLCASSGDLNTEAFFGQGTRLTVV.

The V gene is TRBV9, the J gene TRBJ2-5, with D maybe TRBD2 (6 bases). Trimming stripped 3 bases from V and 2 bases from J, with 11 bases between. The CDR3 has 14 residues. Germline loops: CDR1 SGDLS, CDR2 YYNGEE. CDR3 DNA sequence: TGTGCCAGCAGCGGTATGGCGGGACAAGAGACCCAGTACTTC. This codes for CASSGMAGQETQYF.

The V gene is TRBV6-5, the J gene TRBJ2-1; the match to TRBD2 covers 8 bases. There are 14 residues in the CDR3. The J segment lost 9 bases and the V segment lost 7 bases, leaving 11 bases of the junction unmatched. Germline V gene lookup returns CDR1 MNHEY and CDR2 SVGAGI. DNA of the CDR3: TGTGCCAGCACTAGTAGCGGGAAGTCGGGTGAGCAGTTCTTC. It specifies CASTSSGKSGEQFF.

The rearrangement links TRBV4-2 to TRBJ2-5, with a weak D call TRBD2 (6 bases). The V gene's germline CDR1 is LGHNA and CDR2 YNFKEQ. CDR3 size: 16 residues. The V gene lost 0 bases and the J gene lost 5 bases, with 16 bases spanning the gap. The CDR3 sequence: CASSQDPKLAGETQYF. The CDR3 nucleotides are TGTGCCAGCAGCCAAGACCCCAAACTAGCCGGTGAGACCCAGTACTTC.